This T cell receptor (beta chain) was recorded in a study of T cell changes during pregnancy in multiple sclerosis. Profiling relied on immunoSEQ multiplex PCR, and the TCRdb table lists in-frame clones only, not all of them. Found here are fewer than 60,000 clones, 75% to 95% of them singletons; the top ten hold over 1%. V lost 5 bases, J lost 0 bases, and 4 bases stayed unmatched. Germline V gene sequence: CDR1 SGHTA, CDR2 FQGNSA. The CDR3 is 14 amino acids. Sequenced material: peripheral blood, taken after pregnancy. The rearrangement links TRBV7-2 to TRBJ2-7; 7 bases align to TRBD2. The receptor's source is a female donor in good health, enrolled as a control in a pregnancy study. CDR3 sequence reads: CASSPGGSSYEQYF. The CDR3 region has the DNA TGTGCCAGCAGCCCCGGGGGGAGCTCCTACGAGCAGTACTTC.